Here is one T cell receptor beta chain with its context. The target of this receptor is not known. Base qualities are not recorded, but no much larger clone differs from it by a single base. TCR CDR3 regions were amplified from genomic DNA by multiplex PCR using the deep immunoSEQ assay. For each cell subset, the extracted genomic DNA was distributed evenly across all wells of several immunoSEQ 96-well plates, and each plate served as one replicate. Each replicate PCR for sorted subsets received about 210 ng genomic DNA, equal to roughly 33,000 T cell genomes. Purified libraries were quantified with a Qubit 3.0 fluorometer, sized on a Bioanalyzer 2100, and re-quantified with the KAPA Library Quantification kit. A separate single-read 150-cycle Illumina NextSeq 550 flow cell was used to sequence each immunoSEQ 96-well plate. As for the authors' bioinformatics: Because the immunoSEQ output held only junctional sequences and lacked quality scores, the filtering could not match the filtering applied to full-length reads. Sequences were annotated with PyIR, a Python wrapper for IgBLAST v1.9, and V/J genes and CDR3 were assigned using IMGT germline references. Reads were removed for weak V/J assignments (E-value above 1e-6), missing CDR3, stop codons, out-of-frame junctions, or ambiguous translated residues. V3J clonotypes were defined as sequences sharing the same inferred V gene, J gene, and CDR3 amino acid sequence. Percentage overlap between repertoires was calculated by dividing the number of shared unique clonotypes by the size of the smaller repertoire. RTK rarefaction, the Chao1 estimator, and Recon v2.1 estimates of unobserved clonotypes were used to assess repertoire richness. Generation probabilities for all TCRbeta clonotypes obtained by the gDNA method from a handful of donors were computed using OLGA. TCRdb's version of the immuneACCESS table is confined to in-frame rearrangements and falls short of the full clone set. An unresolved V gene accounts for under half of the shortfall where checked; the remainder is of unknown origin. The V and J calls and clone size come from that table; D and trimming were worked out from the DNA. This sample has a few million clones in its table, and more than 80% of those were observed once. About 0.13% of the sample belongs to the ten largest clones.

The data derive from a study of shared clonotypes between healthy human individuals (dated by TCRdb to about 2020). Describing the broader study: The cohort included a few men and a couple of women between 18 and 49 years of age. Leukapheresis yielded between about 0.94 and 10 billion PBMCs per donor. Libraries were prepared and TCR repertoires were sequenced by different laboratories using diverse techniques, in order to increase sequencing depth and limit assay-specific biases. For each donor, CD4 naive and CD4 memory were each given three plates, CD8 naive was given two plates, and CD8 memory was given one plate. To estimate repertoire size and how much clonotypes are shared between individuals, the study performed deep sequencing of blood TCR repertoires from a few healthy adults. What the research found in general, with its limitations: Compared with non-shared clonotypes, the clonotypes found in all four sorted-subset donors had higher generation probabilities. When four donors were compared, the shared fraction of clonotypes was 5% to 6.5% for naive CD4, over 3% for naive CD8, 2% to 2.5% for memory CD4, and roughly 0.4% for memory CD8. Pairwise subsampling indicated that sequencing depth was expected to affect the degree of clonotype sharing among donors. Rarefaction of sorted-subset datasets indicated incomplete sequencing despite the large sequencing depth. The small number of donors limited the genetic and exposure-history diversity represented. Naive subsets generally had larger estimated clonotype richness than memory subsets did. Sampling was limited to blood, and TCR repertoires in tissue likely differ from TCR repertoires in blood.

Healthy HIV-negative adults with no recently reported acute infections or vaccinations were included as donors. Every donor was a Caucasian adult living in Nashville, Tennessee, USA. CD4+ T cells were enriched by magnetic negative selection, after which naive cells were positively selected on CD45RA and the negative fraction was taken as the memory subset. Blood was collected by leukapheresis, and PBMCs were isolated by Ficoll-Histopaque density gradient centrifugation and then cryopreserved in liquid nitrogen vapor phase. Purity and quantity of every magnetically sorted T cell population were checked by analytical flow cytometry. From each sorted fraction, genomic DNA was isolated and quantified by UV absorbance on a Nanodrop 2000c. Including cysteine and phenylalanine, the CDR3 has 15 amino acids. The kept DNA is CDR3 alone, 45 bases in frame from the first base. The V end gives up 6 bases and the J end 7 bases, leaving 8 bases in the junction not matched to a gene. CDR1 MNHNY and CDR2 SVGAGI are derived from the germline V gene (reference sequence).

The sequence is built from TRBV6-6 and TRBJ1-6; a stretch of 8 junction bases matches TRBD1. Sequenced input: naive CD4+ T cells sorted from blood. The cell subset or site label on this specimen signifies: CD45RA+ positively selected. This TCR was recovered from a young man in good health. The CDR3 sequence is CASSPESGGNSPLHF. Here is the DNA: TGTGCCAGCAGCCCAGAATCAGGGGGCAATTCACCCCTCCACTTT.